This record covers a single T cell receptor (beta chain). Its antigen is not identified. The sample comes from a study of OX40 agonist ivuxolimab in advanced cancers. About the research overall: While on treatment, patients had intravenous ivuxolimab at 0.01 to 10 mg/kg every 2 weeks. Overall study results and limits: Some of the nonresponding patients also showed low levels of normalized T-cell clonal expansion.

TCRdb's copy holds only in-frame clones and misses some; the assay was immunoSEQ multiplex PCR. Among about 80,000 clones listed, around 90% were seen once. The clonotype originates from an adult with an advanced solid tumor such as melanoma, head and neck, liver or kidney cancer. This specimen consisted of CD4+ or CD8+ T cells sorted from blood, obtained in a trial of the OX40 agonist ivuxolimab.

This CDR3 reads CASSEALGSTNEKLFF. As DNA, the CDR3 is TGTGCCAGCAGTGAAGCCCTGGGTTCAACTAATGAAAAACTGTTTTTT. The rearrangement links TRBV6-1 to TRBJ1-4, with D hard to call. Trimming cost V 0 bases and J 0 bases, with 8 bases left between them. Germline CDR1 reads MNHNS; CDR2 reads SASEGT. This CDR3 spans 16 amino acids.